This TCR beta chain emerged from a study of T cells expressing NK-cell markers. CDR3 length: 16 residues. Following a re-call of the 5' RACE reads, TCRdb has one entry per CDR3 protein and lacks DNA. Its table records 500,000 or so distinct CDR3 sequences. The chain links TRBV12-3 or TRBV12-4 to TRBJ2-7. The sequenced sample was blood T cells: a sorted CD56 or NKG2C T cell subset, CD4+ or CD8+ T cells, or bulk PBMC T cells (not recorded which). The receptor comes from a man younger than 30 in good health. The CDR3: CASSLHGDTISYEQYF.